One and the same sample provided the 19 T cell receptor beta chains below, sequenced in a study of Ad26.COV2.S vaccination and SARS-CoV-2 variants. Using immunoSEQ multiplex PCR, the repertoire was profiled, and TCRdb retains in-frame clones only, with some absent. The sample gives hundreds of thousands of clones, 80% to 90% of which show up once; approximately 1.5% is in the top ten. The treatment was: 15 to 20 received Ad26.COV2.S at low or high dose, single or two shots; roughly 5 received placebo; per-sample allocation not given. At day 63 after the first vaccine or placebo injection, samples were drawn. Sequenced material: peripheral blood, taken in a trial of Ad26.COV2.S vaccine versus placebo. Receptors were obtained from a person aged 18-65 years who received the Ad26.COV2.S COVID-19 vaccine or a placebo.

The rearrangement joins TRBV5-1 to TRBJ1-6; TRBD1 is a possible D gene (5 bases). This CDR3 has 15 amino acids. Per germline, CDR1 SGHRS and CDR2 YFSETQ. V shed 0 bases and J shed 7 bases, with 11 bases lying between them. Written as DNA, the CDR3 is TGCGCCAGCAGCTTGGCCTGGGGGGTAAATTCACCCCTCCACTTT. Amino acid sequence: CASSLAWGVNSPLHF.

The chain is built from TRBV6-2 or TRBV6-3 and TRBJ1-1; D gene ambiguous. The CDR3 length is 14 residues. Germline V lookup: CDR1 MNHEY, CDR2 SVGEGT. The ends were cut back, 4 bases at V and 3 bases at J, with 12 bases in the middle. The CDR3 DNA reads TGTGCCAGCAGTTTGAGTGGCGCCTACACTGAAGCTTTCTTT. Translated: CASSLSGAYTEAFF.

The chain combines TRBV5-8 with TRBJ2-3; 13 nucleotides align to TRBD2. CDR1 and CDR2 (germline): SGHTS, YDEGEE. The junction had 5 bases not matched to a gene; V was cut back by 0 bases and J by 1 base. CDR3 size: 18 residues. The CDR3 here is CASSLGTSGRAGTDTQYF. CDR3 bases: TGTGCCAGCAGCTTGGGTACTAGCGGGAGGGCCGGCACAGATACGCAGTATTTT.

J is TRBJ2-7 and V is TRBV7-3, with D possibly TRBD1 on 6 matching bases. Trimming left V 5 bases short and J 8 bases short, with 10 bases between. The CDR3 has 11 residues. Looked up from germline, CDR1 is SGHTA and CDR2 is FQGTGA. The CDR3 spells CASSPRDKQYF. In nucleotides, the CDR3 is TGTGCCAGCAGCCCCCGGGACAAGCAGTACTTC.

This chain connects TRBV27 to TRBJ2-5, with D possibly being TRBD1 (5 bases). The CDR3 covers 15 residues. Between the trimmed V and J ends, which lost 5 bases and 5 bases, there was a span of 18 bases. Germline V gene sequence: CDR1 MNHEY, CDR2 SMNVEV (reference sequence). As DNA, the CDR3 is TGTGCCAGCAGTCTTCAGGGATCAGGCGAGGAGACCCAGTACTTC. This translates into CASSLQGSGEETQYF.

This clone was found once. This chain links TRBV27 with TRBJ2-7, with TRBD1 identical over 8 bases. Per the germline V gene, CDR1 is MNHEY and CDR2 is SMNVEV (reference sequence). This CDR3 has 15 amino acids. V lost 1 base to trimming and J lost 2 bases; unmatched junction nucleotides: 4. CDR3 sequence reads: CASSLYATGAYEQYF. The CDR3 bases are TGTGCCAGCAGTTTATACGCGACAGGGGCCTACGAGCAGTACTTC.

The CDR3, as DNA: TGTGCCAGCAGTGACCCGGCGGACAACTATGGCTACACCTTC. Translated: CASSDPADNYGYTF. V is TRBV6-4 and J is TRBJ1-2; D is undetermined. V lost 2 bases, J lost 2 bases, and 9 bases lay in between. This CDR3 has 14 amino acids. In germline, CDR1 is MRHNA, CDR2 SNTAGT.

This chain connects TRBV13 to TRBJ2-1, with D perhaps matching TRBD2 (5 bases). The germline V and J ends were trimmed by 3 bases and 4 bases, with 16 bases remaining between them. The CDR3 length is 16 residues. The germline CDR1 and CDR2 sequences are PRHDT and FYEKMQ (reference sequence). The DNA of the CDR3 is TGTGCCAGCAGCTTGGGGAGCCTGGTCCGTTACAATGAGCAGTTCTTC. It encodes CASSLGSLVRYNEQFF.

The chain couples TRBV30 to TRBJ1-4; maybe TRBD1 (5 bases). CDR1 is GTSNPN, CDR2 SVGIG, per germline (reference sequence). V lost 3 bases and J lost 4, with 9 bases in between. CDR3 length: 13 residues. The DNA of the CDR3 is TGTGCCTGGAGGTGGGGGGGTAATGAAAAACTGTTTTTT. Its protein is CAWRWGGNEKLFF.

A single count supports this clone. The chain links TRBV4-2 to TRBJ2-5; D assignment may be TRBD1 or TRBD2 (5 bases each). CDR1 and CDR2 from the germline V gene are LGHNA and YNFKEQ. Deletions cut 4 bases from V and 1 base from J, with 16 bases between. The CDR3 is made up of 16 amino acids. This CDR3 is CASSLYLGTGQETQYF. CDR3 nucleotides: TGTGCCAGCAGCCTCTACCTCGGGACCGGCCAAGAGACCCAGTACTTC.

The chain joins TRBV5-4 to TRBJ2-7; D is unclear. CDR1 and CDR2 from the germline V gene are SGHNT and YYREEE (reference sequence). V was cut by 4 bases and J by 7 bases, with 9 bases left in between. CDR3 length: 11 residues. The CDR3 region has the DNA TGTGCCAGCAGCAATGGGTGGGAGCAGTACTTC. Its translation is CASSNGWEQYF.

This clone was seen a few times. This chain uses TRBV3-1 (or the pseudogene TRBV3-2) with TRBJ2-7; D is unclear. CDR3 length: 11 amino acids. CDR1 and CDR2 from the germline V gene are LGHDT and YNNKEL (reference sequence). The ends were cut back, 8 bases at V and 1 base at J, with 6 bases in the middle. The CDR3 DNA reads as TGTGCCAGCGGCATTTCCTACGAGCAGTACTTC. This translates into CASGISYEQYF.

This clone was seen once. The chain employs TRBV5-1 and TRBJ2-1; D remains ambiguous. Trimming cost V 0 bases and J 9 bases, with 13 bases left between them. Germline V lookup: CDR1 SGHRS, CDR2 YFSETQ. This CDR3 comprises 14 residues. Here the CDR3 reads CASSLGYIVTEQFF. CDR3 DNA sequence: TGCGCCAGCAGCTTGGGTTACATCGTCACTGAGCAGTTCTTC.

This clone was detected only a few times. The J gene is TRBJ1-3, the V gene TRBV5-1; a possible D gene is TRBD1 (5 bases). CDR1 and CDR2 from the germline V gene are SGHRS and YFSETQ. V lost 5 bases to trimming and J lost 0 bases, with 12 bases between them. The CDR3 extends over 15 amino acids. The CDR3 protein is CASRPGTASGNTIYF. In nucleotides, the CDR3 is TGCGCCAGCAGACCCGGGACGGCCTCTGGAAACACCATATATTTT.

The chain joins TRBV6-2 or TRBV6-3 to TRBJ1-2; D is unclear. The germline V gene encodes CDR1 MNHEY and CDR2 SVGEGT. The CDR3 loop spans 14 amino acids. With 5 bases removed from V and 4 bases from J, the gap between germline ends came to 14 bases. This CDR3 reads CASSPLGLLYGYTF. The CDR3, as DNA: TGTGCCAGCAGTCCCCTCGGACTACTCTATGGCTACACCTTC.

As for this clone: This same CDR3 is encoded by further DNA sequences in the sample. V is TRBV20-1 and J is TRBJ1-1, with D unclear. CDR3 length: 11 residues. V dropped 6 bases and J dropped 5 bases, with 10 bases sitting between them. The germline gives CDR1 DFQATT, CDR2 SNEGSKA (reference sequence). The CDR3 region is CSAPPGTEAFF. The CDR3 coding sequence is TGCAGTGCCCCCCCTGGGACTGAAGCTTTCTTT.

The rearrangement joins TRBV18 to TRBJ2-1; 10 bases are shared with TRBD1. Trimming took 6 bases from V and 0 from J; bases not matched to a gene: 2. The CDR3 sequence is 15 residues long. Germline CDR1 is KGHSH and CDR2 is LQKENI. The CDR3 sequence: CASSDRGNSYNEQFF. The CDR3 DNA is TGTGCCAGCTCGGACAGGGGGAACTCCTACAATGAGCAGTTCTTC.

The chain recombines TRBV5-1 with TRBJ2-7; TRBD1 matches 9 bases. The V segment lost 4 bases and the J segment 7 bases; nucleotides outside the gene matches: 15. Germline V gives CDR1 SGHRS, CDR2 YFSETQ. The CDR3 contains 16 residues. CDR3 coding DNA: TGCGCCAGCAGCCCAAACGGACAGGGGACGCAGGCAGAGCAGTACTTC. Its protein is CASSPNGQGTQAEQYF.

The CDR3 nucleotides are TGTGCCACCAGTGACCCCGGAGGAGCGGCCAGGGGAAATGAGCAGTTCTTC. Encoded protein: CATSDPGGAARGNEQFF. The genes are TRBV24-1 and TRBJ2-1, with D possibly TRBD1 on 6 matching bases. V lost 4 bases to trimming and J lost 7 bases, with 22 bases between them. The germline CDR1 and CDR2 sequences are KGHDR and SFDVKD. The length of the CDR3 is 17 residues.